The 26 T cell receptor beta chains in this list originate from one sample, sequenced in a study of CD4+ T cells in melanoma. The data were produced by immunoSEQ multiplex PCR, yet TCRdb's version contains in-frame clones alone and is incomplete. Here the sample spans approximately 5,000 clones, approximately 68% being singletons. Material: cells from a culture (not recorded whether cultured in vitro). The receptors were gathered from a human donor with melanoma.

The gene calls are TRBV7-2 and TRBJ1-2; the D is unclear. The CDR3 totals 15 residues. Trimming took 5 bases from V and 0 from J, leaving 13 bases between them. Germline V gives CDR1 SGHTA, CDR2 FQGNSA. CDR3 DNA: TGTGCCAGCAGCCCCGGGTCACAGACTAACTATGGCTACACCTTC. Its translation: CASSPGSQTNYGYTF.

This chain uses TRBV4-3 with TRBJ2-7; 11 nucleotides align to TRBD1. CDR1 LGHNA and CDR2 YSLEER come from the germline V gene. CDR3 length equals 15 residues. V gave up 4 bases and J gave up 3 bases; unmatched junction bases: 5. The CDR3 loop reads CASSLGQGAVYEQYF. For the CDR3, the DNA is TGCGCCAGCAGCCTTGGACAGGGGGCTGTCTACGAGCAGTACTTC.

The V and J genes are TRBV11-2 and TRBJ2-7; 9 positions match TRBD1. The CDR3 covers 15 residues. Germline V CDR1 and CDR2: SGHAT, FQNNGV. Trimming at V came to 5 bases and at J to 6 bases, leaving 11 bases not matched to a gene. The CDR3 DNA follows: TGTGCCAGCAGCACCACCGGGACAGGGAACGTCGAGCAGTACTTC. This gives the protein CASSTTGTGNVEQYF.

V and J are TRBV27 and TRBJ1-1, with D unresolved. The length of the CDR3 is 14 residues. Germline CDR1 and CDR2: MNHEY and SMNVEV (reference sequence). Trimming removed 3 bases from V and 5 bases from J, with 13 bases in between. The CDR3 DNA reads as TGTGCCAGCAGTTTTTCCCCGGGTCGGACTGAAGCTTTCTTT. Translating gives CASSFSPGRTEAFF.

The chain links TRBV11-2 to TRBJ2-3, with 11 bases aligning to TRBD2. The V gene's germline CDR1 is SGHAT and CDR2 FQNNGV. V lost 6 bases to trimming and J lost 4 bases; unmatched junction nucleotides: 6. The CDR3 spans 15 residues. The CDR3: CASSSSGGRADTQYF. Here the CDR3 DNA reads TGTGCCAGCAGTTCTAGCGGGGGGCGGGCAGATACGCAGTATTTT. Together with reference TRBV11-2 and TRBJ2-3, the CDR3 gives the full variable domain: EAGVAQSPRYKIIEKRQSVAFWCNPISGHATLYWYQQILGQGPKLLIQFQNNGVVDDSQLPKDRFSAERLKGVDSTLKIQPAKLEDSAVYLCASSSSGGRADTQYFGPGTRLTVL.

The J gene is TRBJ1-6, the V gene TRBV2; D not certain. The CDR3 sequence is 11 residues long. Trimming left V 6 bases short and J 8 bases short, with 5 bases between. Germline assignment: CDR1 SNHLY and CDR2 FYNNEI. CDR3 in DNA: TGTGCCAGCAGGGGAGATTCACCCCTCCACTTT. Protein product: CASRGDSPLHF.

This clone was detected only a few times. The chain is built from TRBV4-1 and TRBJ2-2; no definite D call. This CDR3 region has 16 residues. Germline-derived CDR1 and CDR2 are MGHRA and YSYEKL. V was pared by 1 base and J by 0 bases, with 9 bases between. DNA of the CDR3: TGCGCCAGCAGCCAAGTTAAGGTAGCGAACACCGGGGAGCTGTTTTTT. Translation gives CASSQVKVANTGELFF.

The chain couples TRBV30 to TRBJ1-4; TRBD1 matches 8 bases. The CDR3 length is 14 residues. CDR1 and CDR2 (germline): GTSNPN, SVGIG (reference sequence). V gave up 2 bases and J gave up 7 bases; unmatched junction bases: 6. The CDR3 reads CAWSFRGRGEKLFF. CDR3 coding DNA: TGTGCCTGGAGTTTCAGGGGGCGAGGTGAAAAACTGTTTTTT.

This clone was detected a few times. V usage is TRBV2 and J usage is TRBJ2-2; 7 bases map to TRBD2. After removal of 2 bases from V and 1 base from J, the junction contained 1 base not matched to a gene. The CDR3 has 15 amino acids. CDR1 is SNHLY and CDR2 is FYNNEI in the germline V gene. CDR3 protein: CASSELAVNTGELFF. The CDR3 nucleotides read TGTGCCAGCAGTGAACTAGCGGTGAACACCGGGGAGCTGTTTTTT.

V and J are TRBV6-5 and TRBJ2-1; D possibly corresponds to TRBD1 (5 bases). The V and J ends lost 0 bases and 2 bases respectively, with 11 bases between them. The CDR3 totals 16 residues. The germline V gene encodes CDR1 MNHEY and CDR2 SVGAGI. Written as DNA, the CDR3 is TGTGCCAGCAGTTACTCCCCCAGGGTTCCCTACAATGAGCAGTTCTTC. Its translation: CASSYSPRVPYNEQFF.

This clone was seen once. This sequence joins TRBV5-1 and TRBJ1-1; possible D gene TRBD1, 6 bases. The CDR3 has 15 residues. Per germline, CDR1 SGHRS and CDR2 YFSETQ. V dropped 4 bases and J dropped 1 base, with 14 bases sitting between them. CDR3 protein: CASSAMGGGNTEAFF. Written as DNA, the CDR3 is TGCGCCAGCAGCGCAATGGGAGGGGGGAACACTGAAGCTTTCTTT.

The rearrangement joins TRBV4-1 to TRBJ2-2; 8 nucleotides agree with TRBD2. The CDR3 length is 16 residues. V shed 3 bases, J shed 4 bases, and the junction held 7 bases outside the gene matches. Germline values: CDR1 MGHRA, CDR2 YSYEKL. The CDR3 coding sequence is TGCGCCAGCAGCCACCCCCCCACTAGCGGCACCGGGGAGCTGTTTTTT. Amino acids: CASSHPPTSGTGELFF.

The gene calls are TRBV7-3 and TRBJ1-2; 7 bases are shared with TRBD1. CDR1 SGHTA and CDR2 FQGTGA come from the germline V gene. The CDR3 length is 13 residues. Losses at the gene ends were 4 bases for V and 5 bases for J; bases not matched to a gene: 4. CDR3 sequence reads: CASSSQQGYGYTF. The CDR3 DNA is TGTGCCAGCAGCTCCCAACAGGGGTATGGCTACACCTTC.

The genes are TRBV7-2 and TRBJ2-5; TRBD2 matches 8 bases. After removal of 5 bases from V and 5 bases from J, the junction contained 13 bases not matched to a gene. From germline, CDR1 is SGHTA and CDR2 FQGNSA. CDR3 length: 16 amino acids. The CDR3 loop reads CASSPEGRGGGETQYF. The CDR3 DNA is TGTGCCAGCAGCCCTGAGGGCCGGGGGGGAGGGGAGACCCAGTACTTC.

CDR3 residues: CASGKDRGLAKNIQYF. The CDR3 nucleotides read TGCGCCAGCGGGAAAGACAGGGGTCTAGCCAAAAACATTCAGTACTTC. The V gene is TRBV10-1, the J gene TRBJ2-4; TRBD1 matches 8 bases. The CDR3 length is 16 residues. V lost 8 bases, J lost 0 bases, and 9 bases stayed unmatched. CDR1 and CDR2 (germline): WNHNN, SYGVQD (reference sequence).

This clone was observed once. The chain carries TRBV9 and TRBJ1-6, with D uncertain. CDR1 and CDR2 (germline): SGDLS, YYNGEE. V lost 3 bases and J lost 4, with 17 bases in between. The CDR3 has 17 amino acids. This chain's CDR3 is CASSARQNPSYNSPLHF. For the CDR3, the DNA is TGTGCCAGCAGCGCCCGACAAAATCCCTCATATAATTCACCCCTCCACTTT. The variable domain in full, with the rest retrieved from reference TRBV9 and TRBJ1-6, is DSGVTQTPKHLITATGQRVTLRCSPRSGDLSVYWYQQSLDQGLQFLIQYYNGEERAKGNILERFSAQQFPDLHSELNLSSLELGDSALYFCASSARQNPSYNSPLHFGNGTRLTVT.

The chain carries TRBV20-1 and TRBJ1-3; no definite D call. The CDR3 extends over 13 amino acids. From germline, CDR1 is DFQATT and CDR2 SNEGSKA (reference sequence). The germline V and J ends were trimmed by 3 bases and 2 bases, with 8 bases remaining between them. The CDR3, as DNA: TGCAGTGCTAGTAAAGATACTGGAAACACCATATATTTT. Amino acids: CSASKDTGNTIYF.

The chain uses TRBV2 and TRBJ2-1, with a weak D call TRBD2 (7 bases). Between the trimmed V and J ends, which lost 4 bases and 4 bases, there was a span of 14 bases. The CDR3 loop spans 15 amino acids. Germline V gene data show CDR1 as SNHLY and CDR2 as FYNNEI. In DNA form, the CDR3 reads TGTGCCAGCAGTGGGGCCGGGGGGCCTTACAATGAGCAGTTCTTC. Translated: CASSGAGGPYNEQFF.

The chain couples TRBV7-9 to TRBJ1-2; no clear D gene. CDR1 is SEHNR, CDR2 FQNEAQ, per germline (reference sequence). The CDR3 consists of 12 residues. The V end lost 6 bases, the J end lost 4 bases, and 9 bases lay between the germline ends. The CDR3 loop is CASSQDVYGYTF. CDR3 coding DNA: TGTGCCAGCAGTCAGGATGTCTATGGCTACACCTTC. The full variable domain, with the rest looked up from reference TRBV7-9 and TRBJ1-2, is DTGVSQNPRHKITKRGQNVTFRCDPISEHNRLYWYRQTLGQGPEFLTYFQNEAQLEKSRLLSDRFSAERPKGSFSTLEIQRTEQGDSAMYLCASSQDVYGYTFGSGTRLTVV.

The J gene is TRBJ2-1, the V gene TRBV4-3; D may correspond to TRBD1 or TRBD2 (5 bases each). The CDR3 is 15 amino acids. The V gene's germline CDR1 is LGHNA and CDR2 YSLEER. V shed 3 bases and J shed 3 bases, with 12 bases lying between them. The CDR3 DNA reads TGCGCCAGCAGCCAGGACAAGCGGAGCTACAATGAGCAGTTCTTC. Translation gives CASSQDKRSYNEQFF.

This chain joins TRBV18 and TRBJ2-1; D ambiguous. V gave up 3 bases and J gave up 3 bases, with 3 bases separating them. The CDR3 loop spans 12 amino acids. Germline loops: CDR1 KGHSH, CDR2 LQKENI. Written as DNA, the CDR3 is TGTGCCAGCTCACCCAGCTACAATGAGCAGTTCTTC. Residues: CASSPSYNEQFF. Full variable domain (remainder filled in from reference TRBV18 and TRBJ2-1): NAGVMQNPRHLVRRRGQEARLRCSPMKGHSHVYWYRQLPEEGLKFMVYLQKENIIDESGMPKERFSAEFPKEGPSILRIQQVVRGDSAAYFCASSPSYNEQFFGPGTRLTVL.

This chain links TRBV12-5 with TRBJ2-5; D tentatively reads TRBD1 or TRBD2 (7 bases each). Per the germline V gene, CDR1 is LGHNT and CDR2 is FRNRAP. The CDR3 has 15 residues. With 8 bases removed from V and 4 bases from J, the gap between germline ends came to 20 bases. CDR3 residues: CASSGGGGRVETQYF. The DNA of the CDR3 is TGTGCTAGTTCCGGGGGAGGGGGCAGGGTAGAGACCCAGTACTTC.

This chain joins TRBV2 and TRBJ1-1; TRBD1 matches at 7 bases. Germline loops: CDR1 SNHLY, CDR2 FYNNEI. Losses at the gene ends were 2 bases for V and 7 bases for J; bases not matched to a gene: 10. This CDR3 spans 15 amino acids. CDR3 nucleotide sequence: TGTGCCAGCAGTGAAAGGGGGCGGGGGGCAGATGAAGCTTTCTTT. Translating gives CASSERGRGADEAFF.

This chain joins TRBV4-1 and TRBJ2-1; D is ambiguous. The CDR3 sequence is 12 residues long. Germline V gene data show CDR1 as MGHRA and CDR2 as YSYEKL. The V and J ends lost 0 bases and 6 bases respectively, with 3 bases between them. The CDR3 nucleotides read TGCGCCAGCAGCCAAGATGTCAATGAGCAGTTCTTC. It is translated as CASSQDVNEQFF.

V is TRBV5-1 and J is TRBJ1-2, with 7 bases identical to TRBD1. This CDR3 is 17 amino acids long. V lost 5 bases and J lost 0; bases outside the gene matches: 13. Germline V gene lookup returns CDR1 SGHRS and CDR2 YFSETQ. In DNA, the CDR3 is TGCGCCAGCAGTTCGACAGGGTATTTAGAAGCTAACTATGGCTACACCTTC. Translated, it gives CASSSTGYLEANYGYTF.

The V call is TRBV10-3, the J call TRBJ2-5, with a weak D call TRBD1 (5 bases). The V end was cut by 3 bases, the J end by 3 bases, with 8 bases between. The CDR3 totals 13 residues. Germline loops: CDR1 ENHRY, CDR2 SYGVKD. CDR3 in amino acids: CAISDGREETQYF. CDR3 nucleotides: TGTGCCATCAGTGACGGCAGGGAAGAGACCCAGTACTTC.